The 22 T cell receptor beta chains given below trace back to one sample, sequenced in a study of lymphopenia after photon versus proton radiotherapy. Profiling relied on immunoSEQ multiplex PCR, and the TCRdb table lists in-frame clones only, not all of them. The sample consists of roughly 58,000 clones, roughly 87% of them appearing once. Sample: peripheral blood, taken from a patient treated with proton-based radiotherapy. These TCRs come from a man at least 80 years old with esophageal cancer.

This chain links TRBV5-1 with TRBJ2-1; D is unclear. CDR1 SGHRS and CDR2 YFSETQ come from the germline V gene. Trimming removed 3 bases from V and 0 bases from J, with 10 bases in between. The length of the CDR3 is 15 residues. In nucleotides, the CDR3 is TGCGCCAGCAGCTATGACGGTAGCTCCTACAATGAGCAGTTCTTC. This sequence encodes CASSYDGSSYNEQFF.

This sequence joins TRBV7-2 and TRBJ2-2; D is uncertain. Germline V gene lookup returns CDR1 SGHTA and CDR2 FQGNSA. Trimming removed 1 base at V and 5 bases at J, with 8 bases between. The CDR3 loop spans 14 amino acids. The CDR3 DNA follows: TGTGCCAGCAGCTTAGGGCCCGGGACCGGGGAGCTGTTTTTT. This gives the protein CASSLGPGTGELFF.

This chain uses TRBV5-1 with TRBJ2-7; the D is unclear. Germline CDR1 is SGHRS and CDR2 is YFSETQ. Trimming pared 7 bases from V and 5 bases from J, leaving 19 bases between. This CDR3 is 14 amino acids long. CDR3 region: CASADRSSVHEQYF. The CDR3 DNA is TGCGCCAGCGCCGACCGGTCTAGTGTCCACGAGCAGTACTTC.

This chain connects TRBV11-2 to TRBJ1-5; the D is unclear. Trimming removed 1 base from V and 3 bases from J, with 10 bases in between. The CDR3 contains 15 residues. From germline, CDR1 is SGHAT and CDR2 FQNNGV. The CDR3 nucleotides are TGTGCCAGCAGCTTAGGGGAGAACTTCAATCAGCCCCAGCATTTT. It is translated as CASSLGENFNQPQHF.

The chain recombines TRBV9 with TRBJ1-1; 8 nucleotides match TRBD1. The germline gives CDR1 SGDLS, CDR2 YYNGEE. This CDR3 spans 14 amino acids. The V segment lost 2 bases and the J segment 4 bases; nucleotides outside the gene matches: 4. In DNA form, the CDR3 reads TGTGCCAGCAGCGTTACAGGGGGATTCACTGAAGCTTTCTTT. The encoded protein is CASSVTGGFTEAFF.

The rearrangement links TRBV29-1 to TRBJ2-1, with D possibly TRBD1 on 5 matching bases. V dropped 5 bases and J dropped 10 bases, with 15 bases sitting between them. The CDR3 covers 12 residues. Germline CDR1 SQVTM, CDR2 ANQGSEA. Here the CDR3 reads CSVRITQGEQFF. The CDR3 DNA sequence: TGCAGCGTTCGAATTACGCAGGGCGAGCAGTTCTTC.

In DNA, the CDR3 is TGTGCCAGCAGTGCTGTATTTGTCGTGGGAGGAAGAGAAAAACTGTTTTTT. Its translation is CASSAVFVVGGREKLFF. The chain couples TRBV6-1 to TRBJ1-4; D remains unclear. Germline V lookup: CDR1 MNHNS, CDR2 SASEGT. The V and J ends lost 4 bases and 8 bases respectively, with 23 bases between them. This CDR3 comprises 17 residues.

This clone was counted a few times. The rearrangement joins TRBV13 to TRBJ1-5; D is ambiguous. The length of the CDR3 is 10 residues. Trimming cost V 8 bases and J 7 bases, with 6 bases left between them. The V gene's germline CDR1 is PRHDT and CDR2 FYEKMQ (reference sequence). The CDR3 bases are TGTGCCAGCTCCGGGCAGCCCCAGCATTTT. Amino acids: CASSGQPQHF.

This chain links TRBV27 with TRBJ2-1, with D perhaps TRBD1 or TRBD2 (7 bases each). V dropped 2 bases and J dropped 2 bases, with 16 bases sitting between them. The CDR3 loop spans 17 amino acids. Germline V gene lookup returns CDR1 MNHEY and CDR2 SMNVEV (reference sequence). CDR3 protein: CASSLEGSGTAYNEQFF. CDR3 sequence (DNA): TGTGCCAGCAGTTTAGAGGGAAGCGGGACAGCCTACAATGAGCAGTTCTTC.

V usage is TRBV2 and J usage is TRBJ1-2, with D maybe TRBD1 (6 bases). Between the trimmed V and J ends, which lost 7 bases and 5 bases, there was a span of 20 bases. CDR1 SNHLY and CDR2 FYNNEI come from the germline V gene. This CDR3 contains 15 residues. Here the CDR3 reads CASTTFATGVYGYTF. CDR3 bases: TGTGCCAGCACCACTTTCGCGACAGGAGTATATGGCTACACCTTC. Complete variable domain (other parts from reference TRBV2 and TRBJ1-2): EPEVTQTPSHQVTQMGQEVILRCVPISNHLYFYWYRQILGQKVEFLVSFYNNEISEKSEIFDDQFSVERPDGSNFTLKIRSTKLEDSAMYFCASTTFATGVYGYTFGSGTRLTVV.

The chain combines TRBV5-1 with TRBJ2-7, with D tentatively TRBD2 (5 bases). Trimming removed 2 bases from V and 4 bases from J, with 16 bases in between. The CDR3 contains 15 residues. CDR1 and CDR2 (germline): SGHRS, YFSETQ. The CDR3 region has the DNA TGCGCCAGCAGCTTAGGGTCCCGGGGAATGTACGAGCAGTACTTC. Its protein is CASSLGSRGMYEQYF.

The table lists this clone with a count of one. The chain is built from TRBV19 and TRBJ1-2; maybe TRBD1 (5 bases). The germline V and J ends were trimmed by 2 bases and 7 bases, with 11 bases remaining between them. Per germline, CDR1 LNHDA and CDR2 SQIVND (reference sequence). This CDR3 is built from 13 residues. CDR3 in amino acids: CASSIRVGTGYTF. The DNA of the CDR3 is TGTGCCAGTAGTATAAGGGTGGGGACTGGCTACACCTTC.

This rearrangement joins TRBV27 to TRBJ2-5, with D possibly TRBD1 on 6 matching bases. Near its end, the DNA agrees better with TRBJ2-7, so the J call may be wrong. Germline CDR1 is MNHEY and CDR2 is SMNVEV (reference sequence). The CDR3 loop spans 14 amino acids. CDR3 in amino acids: CASSVSPPGVEQYF. CDR3 sequence (DNA): TGTGCCAGCAGCGTCTCCCCCCCAGGGGTCGAGCAGTACTTC.

This rearrangement joins TRBV2 to TRBJ2-1; D not resolved. Trimming took off 6 bases at V and 5 bases at J, with 11 bases between the two ends. Germline V gene sequence: CDR1 SNHLY, CDR2 FYNNEI. The CDR3 spans 13 residues. DNA for the CDR3: TGTGCCAGCAGACGGTTAACTAACAATGAGCAGTTCTTC. Translation gives CASRRLTNNEQFF.

CDR3 DNA: TGTGCCAGCAGTAGCCACAGGGCCTCCCAAGAGACCCAGTACTTC. Amino acids: CASSSHRASQETQYF. This rearrangement joins TRBV6-6 to TRBJ2-5, with a weak D call TRBD1 (6 bases). This CDR3 spans 15 amino acids. Germline CDR1 is MNHNY and CDR2 is SVGAGI (reference sequence). V was shortened by 5 bases and J by 1 base, with 14 bases between the two germline ends.

This chain uses TRBV5-1 with TRBJ2-1, with 12 bases matching TRBD2. Germline CDR1 and CDR2: SGHRS and YFSETQ. V gave up 1 base and J gave up 10 bases; unmatched junction bases: 6. This CDR3 spans 15 amino acids. CDR3 sequence (DNA): TGCGCCAGCAGCTTGCCTAGCGGGAGGGGGAGGGAGCAGTTCTTC. It encodes CASSLPSGRGREQFF.

This CDR3 reads CATSSRIPYNSPLHF. DNA for the CDR3: TGTGCCACCTCAAGTCGGATTCCCTATAATTCACCCCTCCACTTT. The rearrangement joins TRBV15 to TRBJ1-6, with D uncertain. This CDR3 spans 15 amino acids. Germline V gene sequence: CDR1 LNHNV, CDR2 YYDKDF (reference sequence). Trimming took off 8 bases at V and 2 bases at J, with 13 bases between the two ends.

The J gene is TRBJ2-7, the V gene TRBV30; 8 bases align to TRBD2. Germline assignment: CDR1 GTSNPN and CDR2 SVGIG (reference sequence). With 8 bases clipped from V and 0 bases from J, the junction kept 9 bases outside the gene matches. This CDR3 is 14 amino acids long. The CDR3 loop is CAVIPGGGSYEQYF. CDR3 nucleotide sequence: TGTGCCGTTATTCCGGGAGGGGGCTCCTACGAGCAGTACTTC.

V usage is TRBV5-6 and J usage is TRBJ1-2; weak D call: TRBD1 (6 bases). The CDR3 covers 12 residues. The V gene's germline CDR1 is SGHDT and CDR2 YYEEEE. Trimming stripped 0 bases from V and 12 bases from J, with 12 bases between. The CDR3 coding sequence is TGTGCCAGCAGCTTGGTCCGGGGGCGGAACACCTTC. Amino acid sequence: CASSLVRGRNTF.

This chain joins TRBV2 and TRBJ2-7; D might be TRBD1 (5 bases). The V gene lost 6 bases and the J gene lost 5 bases, with 11 bases spanning the gap. The CDR3 extends over 12 amino acids. CDR1 and CDR2 from the germline V gene are SNHLY and FYNNEI. CDR3 region: CASRSFRDEQYF. The CDR3 nucleotides read TGTGCCAGCAGATCATTCAGGGACGAGCAGTACTTC. The full variable domain, in which reference TRBV2 and TRBJ2-7 provide the parts outside the CDR3, is EPEVTQTPSHQVTQMGQEVILRCVPISNHLYFYWYRQILGQKVEFLVSFYNNEISEKSEIFDDQFSVERPDGSNFTLKIRSTKLEDSAMYFCASRSFRDEQYFGPGTRLTVT.

The CDR3, as DNA: TGCAGCGGGAATTCAACAGGGTTTTACTCTGGAAACACCATATATTTT. Translation: CSGNSTGFYSGNTIYF. The chain recombines TRBV29-1 with TRBJ1-3; D may be TRBD1 (6 bases). This CDR3 is 16 amino acids long. V lost 7 bases and J lost 0, with 19 bases in between. Germline V gives CDR1 SQVTM, CDR2 ANQGSEA.

This clone was picked up a small number of times. The CDR3 is CANHRDRPYGYTF. CDR3 in DNA: TGTGCCAACCACCGGGACAGGCCTTATGGCTACACCTTC. The gene calls are TRBV30 and TRBJ1-2; 8 bases are shared with TRBD1. Germline V gene data show CDR1 as GTSNPN and CDR2 as SVGIG (reference sequence). The CDR3 is made up of 13 amino acids. V was pared by 8 bases and J by 5 bases, with 10 bases of the junction left unmatched.